This T cell receptor beta chain derives from a study of blood T cell repertoires in COVID-19. Study in general: There were acute and convalescent COVID-19 samples, and they came from the United States, Italy and Spain.

This CDR3 has 15 amino acids. Germline CDR1 SGHRS, CDR2 YFSETQ. The V gene end was trimmed by 3 bases and the J gene end by 0 bases; junction bases not matched to a gene: 4. Generated by immunoSEQ multiplex PCR, the TCRdb table keeps only in-frame clones and is missing some. The sample lists approximately 130,000 clones, around 86% occurring once. This receptor was taken from a woman aged 45 to 65 who had recovered from COVID-19. Input material: peripheral blood. V gene TRBV5-1 combines with J gene TRBJ2-5; 8 bases are a match to TRBD1. CDR3 nucleotide sequence: TGCGCCAGCAGCTCGGGACAGGCAAACCAAGAGACCCAGTACTTC. It codes for CASSSGQANQETQYF.